Sequencing of this T cell receptor (beta chain) was carried out in a study of CD8 T cells in Susac syndrome. Whole-study results and caveats: The relatively small number of individuals in the TCR sequencing and HLA analysis was acknowledged by the study.

Points on this clonotype: Its specificity is unknown.

0.5 to 1 ug RNA was reverse transcribed with random hexamers. TCR beta CDR3 was amplified by immunoSEQ multiplex PCR. This amplification extended across 54 Vbeta and 13 Jbeta segments. Each CDR3 protein gets one entry after TCRdb re-called the immunoSEQ multiplex PCR reads with MiXCR. Here the sample spans roughly 200,000 distinct CDR3 sequences, roughly 96% being singletons. The junction had 8 bases not matched to a gene; V was cut back by 2 bases and J by 5 bases. In germline, CDR1 is SGDLS, CDR2 YYNGEE. The CDR3 totals 15 residues. The patients serving as multiple sclerosis controls were treatment-naive. They had stable or active relapsing-remitting disease and fulfilled revised McDonald criteria. In contrast to the negatively isolated CD8+ and CD4+ T cells, TEMRA cells were FACS-enriched.

The sample taken for sequencing was CD8+ T cells from PBMCs. J is TRBJ1-2 and V is TRBV9, with 8 bases lining up with TRBD1. The receptor was isolated from a human donor with multiple sclerosis. CDR3 sequence reads: CASSVSGTGTYGYTF. Here the CDR3 DNA reads TGTGCCAGCAGCGTCTCAGGGACAGGAACATATGGCTACACCTTC.